This T cell receptor beta chain was sequenced in a study of T cells in Graves' hyperthyroidism and ophthalmopathy. Amplification targeted TCR beta CDR3 regions from RNA transcripts. A set of HTBI primers served as the primers for a first-round RT-PCR of the TCR CDR3. TCRdb ran MiXCR on the multiplex PCR reads and lists one entry per CDR3 protein. The data contain around 520,000 distinct CDR3 sequences, approximately 15% of them singletons. This clonotype has a count of ten or more. This CDR3 spans 14 amino acids. CDR1 and CDR2 from the germline V gene are GTSNPN and SVGIG (reference sequence). V lost 0 bases to trimming and J lost 8 bases, with 16 bases between them.

The sequencing input was blood. This TCR came from a woman aged 18-29 years with Graves' hyperthyroidism. J is TRBJ1-1 and V is TRBV30; D ambiguous. The CDR3 region is CAWSVRDRRVEAFF. In nucleotides, the CDR3 is TGTGCCTGGAGTGTACGCGACCGACGGGTCGAAGCTTTCTTT.